A selection of T cell receptor beta chains follows, all from one sample in a study of early T cells in non-severe SARS-CoV-2 infection. TCRdb reanalysed the 5' RACE reads using MiXCR and keeps one entry per CDR3 protein. The repertoire consists of more than 15,000 distinct CDR3 sequences, with around 6% occurring once and the leading ten covering about 6.4%. The sequences come from whole blood, collected at baseline. These receptors were taken from an adult who was a healthcare worker with PCR-confirmed SARS-CoV-2 infection or an uninfected control (not recorded which). CDR3s include the opening cysteine and the closing phenylalanine or tryptophan. The order of the fields is V gene, D gene, J gene, clone size, CDR3 DNA, CDR3 protein. A D gene is named only where the DNA matches it firmly. The size entry is marked missing in some rows and otherwise reads once, few, many or a size class.

V gene: TRBV11-2
D gene: TRBD1
J gene: TRBJ2-3
clone size: many
CDR3 DNA: TGTGCCAGCAGCTTAGGATCCGGGACAGACACAGATACGCAGTATTTT
CDR3 protein: CASSLGSGTDTDTQYF

V gene: TRBV20-1
D gene: .
J gene: TRBJ1-2
clone size: many
CDR3 DNA: TGCAGTGCTAGAGCCGGGCCCCGAGGAGACTATGGCTACACCTTC
CDR3 protein: CSARAGPRGDYGYTF

V gene: TRBV30
D gene: .
J gene: TRBJ1-3
clone size: many
CDR3 DNA: TGTGCCTGGAGTGTAGGAAGCTCTGGAAACACCATATATTTT
CDR3 protein: CAWSVGSSGNTIYF

V gene: TRBV20-1
D gene: .
J gene: TRBJ1-4
clone size: few
CDR3 DNA: TGCAGTGCAACCCCCGGGCCCCACGGGGGTAATGAAAAACTGTTTTTT
CDR3 protein: CSATPGPHGGNEKLFF

V gene: TRBV7-9
D gene: .
J gene: TRBJ1-1
clone size: many
CDR3 DNA: TGTGCCAGCAGCTTATCGGGGAGCGAGGAATGGAACACTGAAGCTTTCTTT
CDR3 protein: CASSLSGSEEWNTEAFF

V gene: TRBV6-1
D gene: .
J gene: TRBJ2-7
clone size: many
CDR3 DNA: TGTGCCAGCAATGGAGACAGTTACGAGCAGTACTTC
CDR3 protein: CASNGDSYEQYF

V gene: TRBV4-3
D gene: TRBD2
J gene: TRBJ2-7
clone size: many
CDR3 DNA: TGCGCCAGCAGCCAAGCGGGACTAGCGGGGGGGCTCTACGAGCAGTACTTC
CDR3 protein: CASSQAGLAGGLYEQYF

V gene: TRBV7-9
D gene: TRBD2
J gene: TRBJ2-3
clone size: many
CDR3 DNA: TGTGCCAGCAGCCCCAAAGCCCGACTAGCGGATACGCAGTATTTT
CDR3 protein: CASSPKARLADTQYF

V gene: TRBV7-8
D gene: .
J gene: TRBJ1-2
clone size: many
CDR3 DNA: TGTGCCAGCAGCCCCGCTGGGGGGCCGAGTGGCTACACCTTC
CDR3 protein: CASSPAGGPSGYTF

V gene: TRBV20-1
D gene: TRBD1
J gene: TRBJ2-4
clone size: many
CDR3 DNA: TGCAGTGCTCCTGAAGTAAGACAGGGGCACATTCAGTACTTC
CDR3 protein: CSAPEVRQGHIQYF

V gene: TRBV28
D gene: TRBD1
J gene: TRBJ1-2
clone size: .
CDR3 DNA: TGTGCCAGCAGCGAGAGACAGGGGGCGCTTAACTATGGCTACACCTTC
CDR3 protein: CASSERQGALNYGYTF

V gene: TRBV11-2
D gene: .
J gene: TRBJ2-6
clone size: many
CDR3 DNA: TGTGCCAGCGGTTTACGACGGGGGATGTCTGGGGCCAACGTCCTGACTTTC
CDR3 protein: CASGLRRGMSGANVLTF

V gene: TRBV12-3/TRBV12-4
D gene: .
J gene: TRBJ2-7
clone size: many
CDR3 DNA: TGTGCCAGCAGTTTGGGGAGGTCCACCTACGAGCAGTACTTC
CDR3 protein: CASSLGRSTYEQYF

V gene: TRBV19
D gene: TRBD1
J gene: TRBJ1-1
clone size: many
CDR3 DNA: TGTGCCAGTAGTAAGACAGGGGTCGAGACTGAAGCTTTCTTT
CDR3 protein: CASSKTGVETEAFF

V gene: TRBV7-7
D gene: .
J gene: TRBJ2-2
clone size: many
CDR3 DNA: TGTGCTAGCAGCCCTGTGGATACTAACACCGGGGAGCTGTTTTTT
CDR3 protein: CASSPVDTNTGELFF

V gene: TRBV7-2
D gene: .
J gene: TRBJ2-4
clone size: many
CDR3 DNA: TGTGCCAGCAGTCCCCGGGCGGGGCCAGGGGGGGCCAAAAACATTCAGTACTTC
CDR3 protein: CASSPRAGPGGAKNIQYF

V gene: TRBV13
D gene: TRBD1
J gene: TRBJ1-3
clone size: few
CDR3 DNA: TGTGCCAGCAGCTTCCAGGGGGCTGGAAACACCATATATTTT
CDR3 protein: CASSFQGAGNTIYF

V gene: TRBV27
D gene: TRBD1
J gene: TRBJ1-1
clone size: many
CDR3 DNA: TGTGCCAGCAGGGAGTGGGGACAGGGGCCTATTGAAGCTTTCTTT
CDR3 protein: CASREWGQGPIEAFF

V gene: TRBV5-1
D gene: TRBD1
J gene: TRBJ1-1
clone size: medium-sized
CDR3 DNA: TGCGCCAGCAGCTTGATCGAGGGGGCAATAACTGAAGCTTTCTTT
CDR3 protein: CASSLIEGAITEAFF

V gene: TRBV19
D gene: .
J gene: TRBJ2-1
clone size: few
CDR3 DNA: TGTGCCAGTAGAGGAAAGACAGGAACAGACAATGAGCAGTTCTTC
CDR3 protein: CASRGKTGTDNEQFF

V gene: TRBV6-2/TRBV6-3
D gene: .
J gene: TRBJ2-7
clone size: many
CDR3 DNA: TGTGCCAGCAGCCGGACAGAATCATACGAGCAGTACTTC
CDR3 protein: CASSRTESYEQYF

V gene: TRBV10-1
D gene: .
J gene: TRBJ2-2
clone size: many
CDR3 DNA: TGCGCCAGCAGTGAGGGGTTCAACACCGGGGAGCTGTTTTTT
CDR3 protein: CASSEGFNTGELFF

V gene: TRBV3-1
D gene: TRBD1
J gene: TRBJ1-4
clone size: .
CDR3 DNA: TGTGCCAGCAGCCGTCCGACAGGGGCCAATGAAAAACTGTTTTTT
CDR3 protein: CASSRPTGANEKLFF

V gene: TRBV19
D gene: .
J gene: TRBJ1-1
clone size: few
CDR3 DNA: TGTGCCAGTAGTGATCTAGTGGGGCGGAAGAACACTGAAGCTTTCTTT
CDR3 protein: CASSDLVGRKNTEAFF

V gene: TRBV7-8
D gene: .
J gene: TRBJ2-7
clone size: many
CDR3 DNA: TGTGCCAGCAGCGACGTCCGGTCAGGGCTTATTTCTGACGAGCAGTACTTC
CDR3 protein: CASSDVRSGLISDEQYF

V gene: TRBV6-1
D gene: .
J gene: TRBJ1-1
clone size: few
CDR3 DNA: TGTGCCAGCAGTGAACCGGGCAGACCGAACACTGAAGCTTTCTTT
CDR3 protein: CASSEPGRPNTEAFF

V gene: TRBV12-3/TRBV12-4
D gene: .
J gene: TRBJ1-2
clone size: many
CDR3 DNA: TGTGCCAGCAGTTTAGATGGTCCAGGTCTGTATGGCTACACCTTC
CDR3 protein: CASSLDGPGLYGYTF

V gene: TRBV29-1
D gene: TRBD1
J gene: TRBJ2-7
clone size: many
CDR3 DNA: TGCAGCGCTCTCCGGGACAGGGGCCGAGGCGAGCAGTACTTC
CDR3 protein: CSALRDRGRGEQYF

V gene: TRBV7-2
D gene: .
J gene: TRBJ2-5
clone size: many
CDR3 DNA: TGTGCCAGCTCACAGGAGACCCAGTACTTC
CDR3 protein: CASSQETQYF

V gene: TRBV29-1
D gene: .
J gene: TRBJ2-1
clone size: many
CDR3 DNA: TGCAGCGTTCTGCCCATTTTTCGGGGCGCCTACAATGAGCAGTTCTTC
CDR3 protein: CSVLPIFRGAYNEQFF

V gene: TRBV18
D gene: .
J gene: TRBJ1-1
clone size: many
CDR3 DNA: TGTGCCAGCTCACCCGGACTCGCTATGAACACTGAAGCTTTCTTT
CDR3 protein: CASSPGLAMNTEAFF

V gene: TRBV20-1
D gene: .
J gene: TRBJ1-6
clone size: many
CDR3 DNA: TGCAGTGCTAGAGGCGAAGGAACTAACTATAATTCACCCCTCCACTTT
CDR3 protein: CSARGEGTNYNSPLHF

V gene: TRBV6-1
D gene: TRBD1
J gene: TRBJ2-3
clone size: medium-sized
CDR3 DNA: TGTGCCAGCACGACCGGGACAGGGACAGATACGCAGTATTTT
CDR3 protein: CASTTGTGTDTQYF

V gene: TRBV11-3
D gene: .
J gene: TRBJ1-1
clone size: many
CDR3 DNA: TGTGCCAGCAGCCCCGGACGGGTTTCTTCCACTGAAGCTTTCTTT
CDR3 protein: CASSPGRVSSTEAFF

V gene: TRBV10-2
D gene: TRBD2
J gene: TRBJ2-3
clone size: .
CDR3 DNA: TGCGCCAGCCCCGGACTAGTTACAGATACGCAGTATTTT
CDR3 protein: CASPGLVTDTQYF

V gene: TRBV4-2
D gene: .
J gene: TRBJ1-1
clone size: many
CDR3 DNA: TGTGCCAGCAGTTCGTTCAGGGCAGGCACTGAAGCTTTCTTT
CDR3 protein: CASSSFRAGTEAFF